The 30 T cell receptor beta chains listed next were all sequenced from one sample in a study of graft-versus-host responses after intestinal transplantation. Libraries were prepared by immunoSEQ multiplex PCR; TCRdb keeps only in-frame clonotypes and omits some of them. The sample has roughly 10,000 clones, 85% to 95% seen once. The specimen was PBMCs, collected 8 days after intestinal transplant. The receptors come from a human patient who received an intestinal transplant, so some T cells may come from the graft donor.

The chain joins TRBV18 to TRBJ1-2, with D unclear. Germline values: CDR1 KGHSH, CDR2 LQKENI. Deletions cut 2 bases from V and 3 bases from J, with 16 bases between. The CDR3 has 16 amino acids. In DNA form, the CDR3 reads TGTGCCAGCTCACCAATGGGTTTAAGAGGAGACTATGGCTACACCTTC. It specifies CASSPMGLRGDYGYTF.

The chain joins TRBV27 to TRBJ2-1, with 7 bases fitting TRBD2. The length of the CDR3 is 17 residues. The germline V gene has CDR1 MNHEY and CDR2 SMNVEV (reference sequence). V shed 5 bases, J shed 8 bases, and the junction held 18 bases outside the gene matches. CDR3 protein: CASSPIAGPTVFDEQFF. The CDR3 DNA reads TGTGCCAGCAGTCCCATAGCGGGCCCAACGGTATTCGATGAGCAGTTCTTC.

The chain couples TRBV5-1 to TRBJ2-7, with a tentative D call TRBD2 (5 bases). The CDR3 spans 11 residues. Germline CDR1 is SGHRS and CDR2 is YFSETQ. Trimming took off 4 bases at V and 6 bases at J, with 8 bases between the two ends. CDR3 sequence: CASSSAGEQYF. CDR3 nucleotides: TGCGCCAGCAGCAGCGCGGGCGAGCAGTACTTC. The variable domain in full, completed from reference TRBV5-1 and TRBJ2-7, reads KAGVTQTPRYLIKTRGQQVTLSCSPISGHRSVSWYQQTPGQGLQFLFEYFSETQRNKGNFPGRFSGRQFSNSRSEMNVSTLELGDSALYLCASSSAGEQYFGPGTRLTVT.

The chain has TRBV5-1 and TRBJ2-7; 8 bases map to TRBD2. Trimming removed 1 base from V and 6 bases from J; junction bases left unmatched: 15. Germline V gives CDR1 SGHRS, CDR2 YFSETQ. This CDR3 spans 17 amino acids. CDR3 nucleotides: TGCGCCAGCAGCTTGACAGGGAGGGGCGGGAGGCCTGGCGAGCAGTACTTC. It yields the protein CASSLTGRGGRPGEQYF.

The chain is built from TRBV6-1 and TRBJ2-2; 12 bases map to TRBD1. The CDR3 spans 15 residues. Germline trimming cut 6 bases from V and 4 bases from J; bases unmatched to any gene: 3. Germline V gene sequence: CDR1 MNHNS, CDR2 SASEGT. The CDR3 sequence: CASRAGQGATGELFF. The CDR3 region has the DNA TGTGCCAGCAGGGCGGGACAGGGGGCCACCGGGGAGCTGTTTTTT.

The J gene is TRBJ2-1, the V gene TRBV6-1; 13 bases are shared with TRBD2. The CDR3 is 15 residues long. V gave up 5 bases and J gave up 3 bases; unmatched junction bases: 1. The germline gives CDR1 MNHNS, CDR2 SASEGT. This chain's CDR3 is CASSRLAGGYNEQFF. The CDR3 DNA reads as TGTGCCAGCAGTCGACTAGCGGGGGGCTACAATGAGCAGTTCTTC.

The gene calls are TRBV2 and TRBJ1-2; D gene unclear. V was shortened by 8 bases and J by 6 bases, with 22 bases between the two germline ends. Germline-derived CDR1 and CDR2 are SNHLY and FYNNEI. The CDR3 extends over 15 amino acids. CDR3 sequence (DNA): TGTGCCAGCCGCCCTCCGGGCGGACTCTGGGATGGCTACACCTTC. This sequence encodes CASRPPGGLWDGYTF.

This clone has just one count. This chain joins TRBV23-1 and TRBJ1-6; D is undetermined. TRBV23-1 qualifies as an ORF whose function is uncertain. The CDR3 has 13 amino acids. Trimming shortened V by 6 bases and J by 3 bases, and 6 bases separated the two germline ends. In DNA, the CDR3 is TGCGCCAGCAGCTGGGTCTATAATTCACCCCTCCACTTT. Protein sequence: CASSWVYNSPLHF.

The chain combines TRBV11-3 with TRBJ2-1; perhaps D is TRBD1 or TRBD2 (5 bases each). The CDR3 loop spans 15 amino acids. The germline V gene has CDR1 SGHNT and CDR2 YENEEA. V lost 0 bases to trimming and J lost 7 bases, with 13 bases between them. CDR3 in DNA: TGTGCCAGCAGCTTAGAGGGGCCGGGGCAGAATGAGCAGTTCTTC. Amino acid sequence: CASSLEGPGQNEQFF. The entire variable domain, with the rest obtained from reference TRBV11-3 and TRBJ2-1, is as follows: EAGVVQSPRYKIIEKKQPVAFWCNPISGHNTLYWYLQNLGQGPELLIRYENEEAVDDSQLPKDRFSAERLKGVDSTLKIQPAELGDSAVYLCASSLEGPGQNEQFFGPGTRLTVL.

The rearrangement uses TRBV28 and TRBJ1-3; 9 bases map to TRBD1. The germline V gene has CDR1 MDHEN and CDR2 SYDVKM. This CDR3 has 15 amino acids. The V segment lost 4 bases and the J segment 7 bases; nucleotides outside the gene matches: 8. The CDR3 DNA sequence: TGTGCCAGCAGTTCGCCAGGGACAGGGTTTAACACCATATATTTT. Protein sequence: CASSSPGTGFNTIYF.

In this sample, this clone turned up a few times. The rearrangement links TRBV10-3 to TRBJ2-2; 9 bases match TRBD1. V shed 5 bases and J 3 bases; nucleotides not matched to a gene: 4. The CDR3 sequence is 15 residues long. Germline-derived CDR1 and CDR2 are ENHRY and SYGVKD. The CDR3 DNA sequence: TGTGCCATCAGTCCACAGGGGGCGCACACCGGGGAGCTGTTTTTT. Protein: CAISPQGAHTGELFF.

The chain joins TRBV4-2 to TRBJ2-3; 8 bases match TRBD2. With 4 bases clipped from V and 1 base from J, the junction kept 4 bases outside the gene matches. The CDR3 has 15 amino acids. Per germline, CDR1 LGHNA and CDR2 YNFKEQ. The CDR3 DNA reads as TGTGCCAGCAGCCCCGGGACTAGTGGCACAGATACGCAGTATTTT. Protein sequence: CASSPGTSGTDTQYF.

CDR3 amino acids: CSAFGQVSFGYTF. The CDR3 coding sequence is TGCAGTGCCTTTGGGCAGGTCTCGTTCGGCTACACCTTC. The rearrangement joins TRBV29-1 to TRBJ1-2; no reliable D call. The germline V gene has CDR1 SQVTM and CDR2 ANQGSEA. The CDR3 is 13 amino acids.

CDR3 coding DNA: TGTGCCAGCAGTTACGGGCTAGCGGGGTACAATGAGCAGTTCTTC. As protein: CASSYGLAGYNEQFF. The rearrangement links TRBV6-5 to TRBJ2-1, with 9 positions matching TRBD2. CDR3 length: 15 residues. V shed 2 bases and J 4 bases; nucleotides not matched to a gene: 3. The germline V gene encodes CDR1 MNHEY and CDR2 SVGAGI.

This clone was observed a single time. The rearrangement joins TRBV5-1 to TRBJ2-7, with D possibly matching TRBD1 (5 bases). Germline V gives CDR1 SGHRS, CDR2 YFSETQ. CDR3 length: 14 residues. V lost 5 bases, J lost 5 bases, and 17 bases lay in between. The CDR3 DNA follows: TGCGCCAGCAGTCCAGAGGTGGGGCCCGACGAGCAGTACTTC. Protein product: CASSPEVGPDEQYF. The variable domain in full, with the rest retrieved from reference TRBV5-1 and TRBJ2-7, is KAGVTQTPRYLIKTRGQQVTLSCSPISGHRSVSWYQQTPGQGLQFLFEYFSETQRNKGNFPGRFSGRQFSNSRSEMNVSTLELGDSALYLCASSPEVGPDEQYFGPGTRLTVT.

This chain uses TRBV6-5 with TRBJ2-7; D may be TRBD2 (5 bases). CDR3 length: 13 residues. Trimming pared 4 bases from V and 0 bases from J, leaving 7 bases between. Per germline, CDR1 MNHEY and CDR2 SVGAGI. Here the CDR3 reads CASSFTSSYEQYF. CDR3 in DNA: TGTGCCAGCAGTTTCACTAGCTCCTACGAGCAGTACTTC.

CDR3 residues: CASSVAGPGTGELFF. As DNA, the CDR3 is TGTGCCAGCTCAGTAGCGGGTCCGGGCACCGGGGAGCTGTTTTTT. The chain couples TRBV7-3 to TRBJ2-2; 7 bases line up with TRBD2. The trim removed 8 bases at V and 4 bases at J, leaving 10 bases unmatched. The CDR3 is made up of 15 amino acids. Germline CDR1 is SGHTA and CDR2 is FQGTGA.

J is TRBJ1-2 and V is TRBV5-1; 10 bases fit TRBD1. V lost 0 bases, J lost 2 bases, and 1 base stayed unmatched. CDR3 length: 15 residues. Germline loops: CDR1 SGHRS, CDR2 YFSETQ. CDR3 coding DNA: TGCGCCAGCAGCTTGGAGACAGGGGGCAACTATGGCTACACCTTC. Translation: CASSLETGGNYGYTF.

The rearrangement links TRBV2 to TRBJ2-5, with 8 positions matching TRBD1. The germline V gene encodes CDR1 SNHLY and CDR2 FYNNEI. Germline trimming cut 8 bases from V and 3 bases from J; bases unmatched to any gene: 2. The CDR3 is 12 amino acids. The CDR3 is CASLTGEETQYF. CDR3 nucleotide sequence: TGTGCCAGCCTGACAGGGGAAGAGACCCAGTACTTC.

This clone has only one observation. The chain combines TRBV5-6 with TRBJ2-1; 12 bases match TRBD2. V lost 2 bases to trimming and J lost 8 bases; unmatched junction nucleotides: 5. The CDR3 has 15 residues. Germline CDR1 is SGHDT and CDR2 is YYEEEE. The chain's CDR3 is CASSFPGLAGYEQFF. DNA for the CDR3: TGTGCCAGCAGCTTCCCGGGACTAGCGGGCTATGAGCAGTTCTTC.

J is TRBJ2-5 and V is TRBV7-9; the D is unclear. The CDR3 runs to 14 residues. Trimming cost V 1 base and J 5 bases, with 11 bases left between them. Per germline, CDR1 SEHNR and CDR2 FQNEAQ (reference sequence). The CDR3 DNA reads TGTGCCAGCAGCTTAGAAGCTTTCATGGAGACCCAGTACTTC. Amino acid sequence: CASSLEAFMETQYF.

The rearrangement joins TRBV27 to TRBJ2-1; TRBD2 matches 7 bases. The V gene's germline CDR1 is MNHEY and CDR2 SMNVEV (reference sequence). This CDR3 contains 17 residues. The ends lost 3 bases at V and 7 bases at J; junction bases unmatched: 15. CDR3 bases: TGTGCCAGCAGTTTCAGTAGCGGGTCACCCCCGAAGAATGAGCAGTTCTTC. This sequence encodes CASSFSSGSPPKNEQFF.

V and J are TRBV5-6 and TRBJ2-7, with TRBD1 matching over 12 bases. V trimming: 4 bases; J trimming: 6 bases; junction bases outside the gene matches: 8. This CDR3 is 15 amino acids long. Germline CDR1 SGHDT, CDR2 YYEEEE. CDR3 loop: CASSDFGTGGAEQYF. In nucleotides, the CDR3 is TGTGCCAGCAGCGATTTTGGGACAGGGGGCGCCGAGCAGTACTTC.

This rearrangement joins TRBV27 to TRBJ2-1; 7 bases agree with TRBD1. The CDR3 has 17 amino acids. The germline V gene encodes CDR1 MNHEY and CDR2 SMNVEV (reference sequence). Germline trimming cut 2 bases from V and 6 bases from J; bases unmatched to any gene: 13. CDR3 sequence reads: CASSLGPPTGLGNEQFF. CDR3 nucleotide sequence: TGTGCCAGCAGTTTAGGGCCCCCGACAGGGCTCGGCAATGAGCAGTTCTTC.

This chain uses TRBV7-9 with TRBJ2-3; 8 bases line up with TRBD2. V lost 2 bases, J lost 0 bases, and 7 bases stayed unmatched. Looked up from germline, CDR1 is SEHNR and CDR2 is FQNEAQ (reference sequence). The CDR3 is 17 amino acids. Written as DNA, the CDR3 is TGTGCCAGCAGCTTAATGCGGGCGGGGGGAAGCACAGATACGCAGTATTTT. Translated: CASSLMRAGGSTDTQYF.

A single count supports this clone. The chain employs TRBV11-2 and TRBJ2-1; D not resolved. CDR3 length: 15 residues. Per the germline V gene, CDR1 is SGHAT and CDR2 is FQNNGV. Trimming took 8 bases from V and 5 from J, leaving 19 bases between them. The CDR3 DNA reads TGTGCCAGCCTCTCCTTGTACCGGTCCCACAATGAGCAGTTCTTC. Its translation: CASLSLYRSHNEQFF.

As DNA, the CDR3 is TGCGCCAGCAGCTTGTCTCGGACAGGGGTTTTGGCCACAGATACGCAGTATTTT. Amino acid sequence: CASSLSRTGVLATDTQYF. The V call is TRBV5-1, the J call TRBJ2-3; TRBD1 aligns across 9 bases. The CDR3 is 18 residues long. CDR1 is SGHRS and CDR2 is YFSETQ in the germline V gene. V was pared by 1 base and J by 2 bases, with 11 bases of the junction left unmatched.

The rearrangement uses TRBV25-1 and TRBJ1-5; TRBD1 might be the D (6 bases). Trimming left V 3 bases short and J 2 bases short, with 14 bases between. Germline assignment: CDR1 MGHDK and CDR2 SYGVNS. The CDR3 consists of 16 residues. The CDR3 region has the DNA TGTGCCAGCAGTGATCAGGTCAACAGGGGCAATCAGCCCCAGCATTTT. It encodes CASSDQVNRGNQPQHF. The full variable domain, with the rest looked up from reference TRBV25-1 and TRBJ1-5, is EADIYQTPRYLVIGTGKKITLECSQTMGHDKMYWYQQDPGMELHLIHYSYGVNSTEKGDLSSESTVSRIRTEHFPLTLESARPSHTSQYLCASSDQVNRGNQPQHFGDGTRLSIL.

The genes are TRBV15 and TRBJ2-1; 7 nucleotides agree with TRBD1. The V gene end was trimmed by 0 bases and the J gene end by 3 bases; junction bases not matched to a gene: 5. The CDR3 runs to 16 residues. From germline, CDR1 is LNHNV and CDR2 YYDKDF (reference sequence). The DNA of the CDR3 is TGTGCCACCAGCAGAGACCGGGACAGCCTCTACAATGAGCAGTTCTTC. This translates into CATSRDRDSLYNEQFF.

V usage is TRBV28 and J usage is TRBJ2-7; D possibly corresponds to TRBD1 (6 bases). CDR3 length: 13 residues. Germline V lookup: CDR1 MDHEN, CDR2 SYDVKM. Trimming cost V 6 bases and J 2 bases, with 11 bases left between them. CDR3 nucleotide sequence: TGTGCCAGCAGACCGGGACAAGCCTACGAGCAGTACTTC. As protein: CASRPGQAYEQYF.